This T cell receptor beta chain originates from a study of blood T cell repertoires in COVID-19. Methods used by the authors: Estimates of nucleated cell counts were drawn from the amplification of reference gene primers. Sequencing used immunoSEQ multiplex PCR; TCRdb keeps in-frame clones, though not all of them. That table supplies the V and J calls and clone size; D and trimming were determined from the DNA. The sample has fewer than 85,000 clones; 70% to 80% are singletons. The ends were cut back, 3 bases at V and 7 bases at J, with 13 bases in the middle. CDR1 and CDR2 (germline): LGHDT, YNNKEL (reference sequence). CDR3 length: 15 residues.

The chain couples TRBV3-1 (or the pseudogene TRBV3-2) to TRBJ1-6; perhaps TRBD1 as D (6 bases). Material for sequencing was peripheral blood. The sequence derives from a woman in her sixties or seventies with acute or convalescent COVID-19. The CDR3 region has the DNA TGTGCCAGCAGCCAGACGACAGGTAGAAATTCACCCCTCCACTTT. It yields the protein CASSQTTGRNSPLHF.